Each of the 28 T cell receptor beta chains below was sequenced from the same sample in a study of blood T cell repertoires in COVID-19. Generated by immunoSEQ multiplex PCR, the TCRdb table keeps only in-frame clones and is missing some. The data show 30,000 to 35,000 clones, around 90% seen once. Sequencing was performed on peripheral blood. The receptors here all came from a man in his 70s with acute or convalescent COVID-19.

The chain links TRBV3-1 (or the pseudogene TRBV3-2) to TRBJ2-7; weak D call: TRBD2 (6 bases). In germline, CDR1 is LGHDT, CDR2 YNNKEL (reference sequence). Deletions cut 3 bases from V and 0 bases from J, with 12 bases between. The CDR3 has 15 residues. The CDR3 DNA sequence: TGTGCCAGCAGCCACCGGGACTCCCCCTCCTACGAGCAGTACTTC. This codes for CASSHRDSPSYEQYF.

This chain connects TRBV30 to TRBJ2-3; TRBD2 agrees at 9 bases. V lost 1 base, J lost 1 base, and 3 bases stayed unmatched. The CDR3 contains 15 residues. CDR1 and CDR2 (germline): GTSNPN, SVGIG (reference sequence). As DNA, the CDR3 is TGTGCCTGGAGTGCACTAGCGGGCCGCACAGATACGCAGTATTTT. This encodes CAWSALAGRTDTQYF. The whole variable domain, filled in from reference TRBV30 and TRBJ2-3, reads SQTIHQWPATLVQPVGSPLSLECTVEGTSNPNLYWYRQAAGRGLQLLFYSVGIGQISSEVPQNLSASRPQDRQFILSSKKLLLSDSGFYLCAWSALAGRTDTQYFGPGTRLTVL.

The CDR3 DNA sequence: TGTGCCAGCAGTGAGAACAGGGGTTCTTGGACTGAAGCTTTCTTT. As protein: CASSENRGSWTEAFF. V is TRBV2 and J is TRBJ1-1; 7 bases align to TRBD1. V shed 3 bases, J shed 5 bases, and the junction held 9 bases outside the gene matches. The CDR3 loop spans 15 amino acids. Germline values: CDR1 SNHLY, CDR2 FYNNEI.

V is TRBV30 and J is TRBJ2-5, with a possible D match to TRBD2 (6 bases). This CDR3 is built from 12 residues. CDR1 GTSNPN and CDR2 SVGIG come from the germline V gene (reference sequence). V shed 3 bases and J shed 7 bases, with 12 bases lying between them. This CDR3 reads CAWSAGGGTQYF. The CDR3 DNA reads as TGTGCCTGGAGCGCCGGGGGTGGGACCCAGTACTTC.

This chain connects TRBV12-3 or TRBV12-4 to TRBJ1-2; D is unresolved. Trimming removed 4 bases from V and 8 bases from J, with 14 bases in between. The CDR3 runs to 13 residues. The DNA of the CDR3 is TGTGCCAGCAGTTCTTTTATTTACAGCGGCTACACCTTC. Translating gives CASSSFIYSGYTF.

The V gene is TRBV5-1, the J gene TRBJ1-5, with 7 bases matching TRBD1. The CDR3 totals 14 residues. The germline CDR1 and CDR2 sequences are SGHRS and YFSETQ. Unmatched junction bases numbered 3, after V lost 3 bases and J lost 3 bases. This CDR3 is CASSSGQPNQPQHF. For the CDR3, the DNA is TGCGCCAGCAGCTCGGGACAGCCCAATCAGCCCCAGCATTTT.

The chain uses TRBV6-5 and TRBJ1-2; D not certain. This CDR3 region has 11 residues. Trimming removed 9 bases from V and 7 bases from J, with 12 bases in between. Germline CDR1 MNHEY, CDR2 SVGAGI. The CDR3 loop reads CASNGGLGYTF. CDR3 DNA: TGTGCCAGTAATGGCGGACTTGGCTACACCTTC.

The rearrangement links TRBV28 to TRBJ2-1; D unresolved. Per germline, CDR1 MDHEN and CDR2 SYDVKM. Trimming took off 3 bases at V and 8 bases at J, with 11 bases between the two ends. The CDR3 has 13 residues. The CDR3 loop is CASSLSGFDEQFF. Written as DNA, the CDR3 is TGTGCCAGCAGTTTGTCAGGATTCGATGAGCAGTTCTTC.

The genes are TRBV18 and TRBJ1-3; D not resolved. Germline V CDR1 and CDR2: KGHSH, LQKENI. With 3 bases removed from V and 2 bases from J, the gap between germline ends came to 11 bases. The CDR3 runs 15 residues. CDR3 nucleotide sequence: TGTGCCAGCTCACCGACCGTTACTACTGGAAACACCATATATTTT. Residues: CASSPTVTTGNTIYF. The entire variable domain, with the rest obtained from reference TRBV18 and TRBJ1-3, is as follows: NAGVMQNPRHLVRRRGQEARLRCSPMKGHSHVYWYRQLPEEGLKFMVYLQKENIIDESGMPKERFSAEFPKEGPSILRIQQVVRGDSAAYFCASSPTVTTGNTIYFGEGSWLTVV.

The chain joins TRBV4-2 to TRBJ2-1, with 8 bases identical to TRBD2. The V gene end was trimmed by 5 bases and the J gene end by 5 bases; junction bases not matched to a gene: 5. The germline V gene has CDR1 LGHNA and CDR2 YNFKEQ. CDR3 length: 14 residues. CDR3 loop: CASSTGTRNNEQFF. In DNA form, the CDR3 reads TGTGCCAGCAGCACCGGGACTAGAAACAATGAGCAGTTCTTC.

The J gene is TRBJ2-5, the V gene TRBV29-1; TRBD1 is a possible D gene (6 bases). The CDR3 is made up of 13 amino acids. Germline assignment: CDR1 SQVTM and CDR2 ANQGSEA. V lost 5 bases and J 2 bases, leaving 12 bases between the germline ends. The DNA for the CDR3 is TGCAGCGTTCTGAGGACAGATCAAGAGACCCAGTACTTC. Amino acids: CSVLRTDQETQYF.

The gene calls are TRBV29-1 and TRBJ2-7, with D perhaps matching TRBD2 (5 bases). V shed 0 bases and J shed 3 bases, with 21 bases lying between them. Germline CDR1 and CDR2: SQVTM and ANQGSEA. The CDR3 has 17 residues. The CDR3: CSVEDEVEREENYEQYF. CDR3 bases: TGCAGCGTTGAAGATGAAGTCGAACGGGAAGAAAACTACGAGCAGTACTTC.

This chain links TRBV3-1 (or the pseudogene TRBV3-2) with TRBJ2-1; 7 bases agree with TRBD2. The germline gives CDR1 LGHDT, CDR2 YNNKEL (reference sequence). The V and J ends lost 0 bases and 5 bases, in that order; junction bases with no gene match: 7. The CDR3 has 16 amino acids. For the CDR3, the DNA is TGTGCCAGCAGCCAAGATTCGCCTAGCGGACACAATGAGCAGTTCTTC. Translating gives CASSQDSPSGHNEQFF.

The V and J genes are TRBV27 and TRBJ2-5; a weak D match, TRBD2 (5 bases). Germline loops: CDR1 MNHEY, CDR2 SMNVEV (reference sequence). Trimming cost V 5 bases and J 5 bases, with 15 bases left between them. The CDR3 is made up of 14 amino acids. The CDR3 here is CASSRRSERETQYF. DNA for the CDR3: TGTGCCAGCAGTAGAAGGTCGGAGCGGGAGACCCAGTACTTC.

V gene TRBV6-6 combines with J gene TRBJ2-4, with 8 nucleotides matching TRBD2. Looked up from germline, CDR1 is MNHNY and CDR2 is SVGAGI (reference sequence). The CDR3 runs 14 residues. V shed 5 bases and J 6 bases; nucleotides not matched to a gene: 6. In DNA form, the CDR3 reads TGTGCCAGCAGTCTCGGGGGGGCCGTAAACATTCAGTACTTC. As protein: CASSLGGAVNIQYF.

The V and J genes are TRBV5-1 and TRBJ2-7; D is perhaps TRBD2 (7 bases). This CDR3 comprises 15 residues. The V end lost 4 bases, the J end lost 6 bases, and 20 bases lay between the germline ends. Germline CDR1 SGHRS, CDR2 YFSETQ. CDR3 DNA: TGCGCCAGCAGCCCGGGGGGCAGGGGAGGAGGCGAGCAGTACTTC. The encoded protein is CASSPGGRGGGEQYF.

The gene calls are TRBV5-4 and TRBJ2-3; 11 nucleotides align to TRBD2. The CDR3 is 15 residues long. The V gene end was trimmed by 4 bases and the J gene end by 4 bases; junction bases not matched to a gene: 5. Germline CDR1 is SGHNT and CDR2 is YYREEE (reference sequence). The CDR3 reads CASSRSGGVSDTQYF. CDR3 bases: TGTGCCAGCAGCCGTAGCGGGGGGGTGTCAGATACGCAGTATTTT.

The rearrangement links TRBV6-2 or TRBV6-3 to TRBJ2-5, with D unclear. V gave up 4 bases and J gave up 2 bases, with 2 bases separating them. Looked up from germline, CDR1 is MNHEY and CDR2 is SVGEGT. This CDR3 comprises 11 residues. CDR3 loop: CASSSQETQYF. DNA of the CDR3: TGTGCCAGCAGTTCTCAAGAGACCCAGTACTTC.

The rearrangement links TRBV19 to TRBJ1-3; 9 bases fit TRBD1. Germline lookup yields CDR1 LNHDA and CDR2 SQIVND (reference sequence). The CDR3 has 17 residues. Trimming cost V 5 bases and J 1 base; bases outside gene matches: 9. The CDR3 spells CASSGAGTGISGNTIYF. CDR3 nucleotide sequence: TGTGCCAGTAGTGGGGCCGGGACAGGGATTTCTGGAAACACCATATATTTT. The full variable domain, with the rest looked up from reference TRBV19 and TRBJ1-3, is DGGITQSPKYLFRKEGQNVTLSCEQNLNHDAMYWYRQDPGQGLRLIYYSQIVNDFQKGDIAEGYSVSREKKESFPLTVTSAQKNPTAFYLCASSGAGTGISGNTIYFGEGSWLTVV.

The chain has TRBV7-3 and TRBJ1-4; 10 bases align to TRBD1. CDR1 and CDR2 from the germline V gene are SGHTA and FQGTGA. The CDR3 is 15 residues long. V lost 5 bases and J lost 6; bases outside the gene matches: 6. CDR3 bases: TGTGCCAGCAGCAAAACCGGGACAGGGGATGAAAAACTGTTTTTT. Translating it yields CASSKTGTGDEKLFF. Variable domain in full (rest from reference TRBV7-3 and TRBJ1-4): GAGVSQTPSNKVTEKGKYVELRCDPISGHTALYWYRQSLGQGPEFLIYFQGTGAADDSGLPNDRFFAVRPEGSVSTLKIQRTERGDSAVYLCASSKTGTGDEKLFFGSGTQLSVL.

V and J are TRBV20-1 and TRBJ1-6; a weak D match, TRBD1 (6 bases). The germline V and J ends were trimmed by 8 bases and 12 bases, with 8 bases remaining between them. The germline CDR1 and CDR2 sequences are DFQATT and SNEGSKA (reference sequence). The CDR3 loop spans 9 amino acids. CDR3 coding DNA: TGCAGTACAGGGAAACCCCTCCACTTT. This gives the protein CSTGKPLHF.

The DNA for the CDR3 is TGTGCCAGCACTCGGGACATTGGAAACACCATATATTTT. Amino acid sequence: CASTRDIGNTIYF. The gene calls are TRBV6-6 and TRBJ1-3, with TRBD1 as a possible D gene (6 bases). V lost 7 bases and J 3 bases, leaving 10 bases between the germline ends. CDR1 and CDR2 (germline): MNHNY, SVGAGI (reference sequence). The CDR3 runs to 13 residues.

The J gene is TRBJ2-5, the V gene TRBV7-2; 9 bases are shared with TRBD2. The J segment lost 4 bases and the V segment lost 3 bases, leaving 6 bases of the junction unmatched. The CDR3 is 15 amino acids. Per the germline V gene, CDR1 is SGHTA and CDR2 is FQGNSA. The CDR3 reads CASSFGGGASETQYF. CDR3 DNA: TGTGCCAGCAGCTTCGGCGGGGGGGCCTCAGAGACCCAGTACTTC.

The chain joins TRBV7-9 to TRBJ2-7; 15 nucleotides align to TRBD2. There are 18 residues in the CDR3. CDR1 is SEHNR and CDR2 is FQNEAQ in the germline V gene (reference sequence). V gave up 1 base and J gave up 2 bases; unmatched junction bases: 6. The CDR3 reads CASSLGGLAGGLTYEQYF. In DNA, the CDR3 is TGTGCCAGCAGCTTAGGGGGACTAGCGGGAGGTTTGACCTACGAGCAGTACTTC.

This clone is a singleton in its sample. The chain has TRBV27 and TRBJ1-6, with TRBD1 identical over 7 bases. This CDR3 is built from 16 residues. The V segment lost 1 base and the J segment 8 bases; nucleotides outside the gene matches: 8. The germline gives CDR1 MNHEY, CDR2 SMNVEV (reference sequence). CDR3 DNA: TGTGCCAGCAGTTTATTCCCGACAGGGACGCATTCACCCCTCCACTTT. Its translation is CASSLFPTGTHSPLHF.

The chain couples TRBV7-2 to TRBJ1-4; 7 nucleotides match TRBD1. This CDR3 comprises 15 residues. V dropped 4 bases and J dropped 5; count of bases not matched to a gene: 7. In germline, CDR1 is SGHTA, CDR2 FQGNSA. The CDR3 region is CASSWGPGQNEKLFF. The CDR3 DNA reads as TGTGCCAGCAGCTGGGGCCCGGGACAGAATGAAAAACTGTTTTTT. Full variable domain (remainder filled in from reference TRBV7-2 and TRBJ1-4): GAGVSQSPSNKVTEKGKDVELRCDPISGHTALYWYRQSLGQGLEFLIYFQGNSAPDKSGLPSDRFSAERTGGSVSTLTIQRTQQEDSAVYLCASSWGPGQNEKLFFGSGTQLSVL.

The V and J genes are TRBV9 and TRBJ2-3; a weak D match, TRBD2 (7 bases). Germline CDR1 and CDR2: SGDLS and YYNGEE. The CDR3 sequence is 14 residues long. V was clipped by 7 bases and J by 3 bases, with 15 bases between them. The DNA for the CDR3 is TGTGCCAGCGGCCGGGGGGCCGGGACAGATACGCAGTATTTT. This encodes CASGRGAGTDTQYF.

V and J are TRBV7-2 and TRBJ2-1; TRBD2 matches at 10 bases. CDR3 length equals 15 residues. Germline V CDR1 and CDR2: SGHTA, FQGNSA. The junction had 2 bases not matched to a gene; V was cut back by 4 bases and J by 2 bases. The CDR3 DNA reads TGTGCCAGCAGCTCGAGCGGGGGGGCCTACAATGAGCAGTTCTTC. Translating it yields CASSSSGGAYNEQFF.